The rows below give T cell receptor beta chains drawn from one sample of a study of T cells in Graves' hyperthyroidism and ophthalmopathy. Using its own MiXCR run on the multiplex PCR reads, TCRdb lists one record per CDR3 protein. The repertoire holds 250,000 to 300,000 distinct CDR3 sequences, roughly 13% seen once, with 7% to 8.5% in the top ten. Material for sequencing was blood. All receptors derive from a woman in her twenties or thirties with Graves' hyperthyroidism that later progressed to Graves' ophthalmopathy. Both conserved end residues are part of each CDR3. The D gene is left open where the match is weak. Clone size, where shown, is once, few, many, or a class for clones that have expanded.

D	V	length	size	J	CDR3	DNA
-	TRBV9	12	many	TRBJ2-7	CASGGSSNEQYF	TGTGCCAGCGGGGGATCTTCGAACGAGCAGTACTTC
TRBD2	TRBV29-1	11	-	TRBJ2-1	CSEVRGGEQFF	TGCAGCGAGGTCCGGGGGGGGGAGCAGTTCTTC
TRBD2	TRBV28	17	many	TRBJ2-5	CASSPGLAGGSWVAQYF	TGTGCCAGCAGCCCTGGACTAGCGGGAGGGTCCTGGGTGGCCCAGTACTTC
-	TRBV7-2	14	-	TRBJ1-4	CASSLVQVNEKLFF	TGTGCCAGCAGCTTAGTGCAGGTTAATGAAAAACTGTTTTTT
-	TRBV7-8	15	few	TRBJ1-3	CASSLAAGVVNTIYF	TGTGCCAGCAGCTTAGCAGCTGGAGTAGTAAACACCATATATTTT
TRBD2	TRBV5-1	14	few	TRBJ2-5	CASGPGLLQETQYF	TGCGCCAGCGGGCCGGGACTACTCCAAGAGACCCAGTACTTC
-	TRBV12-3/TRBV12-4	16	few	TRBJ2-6	CASEHTPSSGANVLTF	TGTGCCTCAGAACATACACCGAGCTCTGGGGCCAACGTCCTGACTTTC
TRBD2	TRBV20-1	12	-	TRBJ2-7	CSVSGLAYEQYF	TGCAGTGTCTCGGGACTAGCCTACGAGCAGTACTTC
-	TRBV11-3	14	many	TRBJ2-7	CASSSAESSYEQYF	TGTGCCAGCAGCTCAGCGGAGAGCTCCTACGAGCAGTACTTC
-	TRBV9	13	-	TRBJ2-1	CASSVSVGNEQFF	TGTGCCAGCAGCGTATCTGTGGGCAATGAGCAGTTCTTC
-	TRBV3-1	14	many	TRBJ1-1	CASSDQGMNTEAFF	TGTGCCAGCAGCGATCAGGGTATGAACACTGAAGCTTTCTTT
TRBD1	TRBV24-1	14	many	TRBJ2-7	CATSDRQGSYEQYF	TGTGCCACCAGTGATCGACAGGGATCCTACGAGCAGTACTTC
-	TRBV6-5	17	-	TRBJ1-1	CASSSHEIGGRRAGAFF	TGTGCCAGCAGTTCCCACGAGATCGGGGGAAGGCGTGCTGGAGCTTTCTTT
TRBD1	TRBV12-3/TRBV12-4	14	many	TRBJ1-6	CATSGTGGTSPLHF	TGTGCCACTTCCGGGACAGGGGGTACTTCACCCCTCCACTTT
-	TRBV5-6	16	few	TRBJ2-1	CASSKRSGGSYNEQFF	TGTGCCAGCAGCAAGAGGAGCGGAGGCTCCTACAATGAGCAGTTCTTC
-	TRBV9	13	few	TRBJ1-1	CASSLSGGGGTFF	TGTGCCAGCAGCTTAAGTGGGGGGGGAGGTACTTTCTTT
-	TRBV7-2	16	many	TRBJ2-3	CASSLESLRLAGGQYF	TGTGCCAGCAGCTTAGAATCACTAAGGCTGGCCGGAGGGCAGTATTTT
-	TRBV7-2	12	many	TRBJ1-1	CASSAGRVGAFF	TGTGCCAGCAGCGCAGGCAGGGTAGGGGCTTTCTTT
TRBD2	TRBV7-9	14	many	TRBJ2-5	CASSKTSGQETQYF	TGTGCCAGCAGCAAGACTAGCGGGCAAGAGACCCAGTACTTC
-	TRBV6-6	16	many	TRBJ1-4	CASSYSAAASNEKLFF	TGTGCCAGCAGTTACTCCGCGGCAGCTAGTAATGAAAAACTGTTTTTT